This T cell receptor (beta chain) was recorded in a study of blood T cells in healthy people across ages (dated by TCRdb to about 2015). With respect to the entire study: In model experiments, template switching captured roughly one uniquely barcoded TCR beta cDNA molecule for every two T cells. Donors were grouped into four age groups: young (average about 15 years), middle-aged (39), aged (roughly 62) and long-lived (less than 85). To avoid experimental bias, donors of different ages were randomly spread across the sequencing lanes. Using deep sequencing normalized with unique cDNA molecular identifiers, the study measured how TCR beta repertoire diversity changes with age. Using the same blood draw, the study looked at two additional independent replicas of 1 million unique cDNA reads for two donors, one aged 18 to 30 and the other aged 80 or older. Paper-wide results and their limitations: Total diversity estimates from one million sequenced T cells were considered lower bounds and underestimates. Observed TCR beta diversity per million T cells fell roughly linearly with age, and a significant reduction was already apparent by age around 36. Observed TCR beta diversity correlated strongly with the percentage of naive T cells measured by flow cytometry. The long-lived group showed more naive CD4+ T cells, fewer expanded clones and increased TCR diversity than the aged group, suggesting age selection. Because the CMV infection status of the donors was unknown, age-related changes in expanded clonotypes may potentially have been confounded. Bulk unsorted PBMC profiling prevented conclusive comparison of naive and antigen-experienced compartments.

The method was 5' RACE. Sequencer: Illumina HiSeq 2500. A second roughly 6 to 12 cycle PCR used a sample-barcoded 5' primer and a J-beta primer mix. Each TCR beta cDNA molecule received a unique molecular identifier from a template-switch 5' adaptor carrying 12 random nucleotides. Each sample yielded at least 2.5 million CDR3-containing paired-end reads. First-strand cDNA synthesis was performed from all RNA using the Mint cDNA synthesis kit, with priming by a TRBC-specific oligonucleotide. All cDNA was treated with uracil-DNA glycosylase and then went through a first 18-cycle PCR with the universal primers M1SS and BC2_uni_R. The published analysis was carried out like this. Each sample was normalized by randomly selecting 1 million high-quality reads, each carrying a distinct molecular identifier. Reads sharing molecular identifiers were discarded rather than binned into consensus sequences. MiTCR, set to a Q25 quality threshold and the strictest error-elimination algorithm, was used for CDR3 identification, clonotype clustering and error correction. A nonparametric unseen species model with Euler transformation was used to estimate a lower bound on total TCR beta diversity. TCRdb's own reprocessing of the public reads used fastp at Q25 and MiXCR and kept productive beta chains. Rows are unified per CDR3 protein, each entry keeping the most common DNA and genes. In this record, the V and J calls reflect TCRdb's handling and not the investigators' own analysis. The sample table holds 1.5 million to 2 million distinct CDR3 sequences, of which around 48% were seen once. The ten largest clones take up less than 2.5% of the sample.

Systemically healthy Caucasian individuals from Russia, some 38 in total and aged about 6 to 90 years, were included as donors. Each donor gave ten milliliters of peripheral blood, drawn into EDTA-treated Vacutainer tubes. PBMCs were isolated by Ficoll-Paque density-gradient centrifugation, with at least 6.5 million obtained per sample. Total RNA, at least 5 micrograms per sample, was extracted from PBMCs with Trizol reagent. For every donor, an aliquot of PBMCs went through flow cytometry to measure the percentages of naive CD45RAhigh/CD27high T cells. Its CDR3 holds 14 amino acids, cysteine through phenylalanine. Here the CDR3 DNA is all that survives: 42 bases in frame from base 1. Trimming removed 10 bases from V and 0 bases from J; the gene matches leave 8 bases unexplained. From a lookup of the germline V gene (reference sequence), CDR1 and CDR2 are MNHEY and SMNVEV. A note on this clonotype: Its recognized antigen is unknown. No quality values exist for individual bases; no much larger clone is one base distant.

The clonotype originates from a woman between 40 and 50 years old in good health. Material: blood. The chain links TRBV27 with TRBJ1-1, with 7 central nucleotides matching TRBD1. The nucleotide sequence is given as TGTGCCACCCGGACAGGCGTAATGAACACTGAAGCTTTCTTT. Translated, this is CATRTGVMNTEAFF.